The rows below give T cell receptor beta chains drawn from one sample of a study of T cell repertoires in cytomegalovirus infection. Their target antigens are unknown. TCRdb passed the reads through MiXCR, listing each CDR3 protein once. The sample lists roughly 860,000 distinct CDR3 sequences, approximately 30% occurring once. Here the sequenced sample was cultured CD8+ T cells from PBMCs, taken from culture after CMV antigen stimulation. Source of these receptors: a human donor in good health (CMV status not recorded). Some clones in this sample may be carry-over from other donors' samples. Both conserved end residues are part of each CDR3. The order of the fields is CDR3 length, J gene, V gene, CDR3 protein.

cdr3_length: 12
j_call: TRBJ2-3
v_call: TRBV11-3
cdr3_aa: CASSYGQGMMDF

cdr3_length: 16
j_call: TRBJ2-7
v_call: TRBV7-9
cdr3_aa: CASLLSTDRQTNEQYF

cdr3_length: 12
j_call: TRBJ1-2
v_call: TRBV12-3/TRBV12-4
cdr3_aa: CASSHRANGYTF

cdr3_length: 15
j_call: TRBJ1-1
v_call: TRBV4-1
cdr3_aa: CASSQDLFESTEAFF

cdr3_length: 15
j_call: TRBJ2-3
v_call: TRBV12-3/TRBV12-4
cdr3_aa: CASTVGHPSTDTQYF

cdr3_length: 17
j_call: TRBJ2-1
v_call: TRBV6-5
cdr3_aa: CASSYGRVGGRHNEQFF

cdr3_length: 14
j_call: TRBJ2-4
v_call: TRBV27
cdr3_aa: CASSWGGAGNIQYF

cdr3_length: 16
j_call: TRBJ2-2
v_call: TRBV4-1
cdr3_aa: CASSQEAGGLSGELFF

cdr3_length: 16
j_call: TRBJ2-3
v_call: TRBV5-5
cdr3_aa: CASSLSRTGLTDTQYF

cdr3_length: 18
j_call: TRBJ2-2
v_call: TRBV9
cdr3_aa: CASTPSPGTSGGNGELFF

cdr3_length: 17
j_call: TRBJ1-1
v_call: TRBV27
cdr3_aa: CATSRRGQGALNTEAFF

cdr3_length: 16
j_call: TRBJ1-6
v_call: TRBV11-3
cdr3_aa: CASSSARPGSGSPLHF

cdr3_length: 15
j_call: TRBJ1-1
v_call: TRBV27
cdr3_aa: CASSLSVQGSTEAFF

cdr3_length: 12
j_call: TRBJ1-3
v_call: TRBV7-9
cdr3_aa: CASSLAGEPIYF

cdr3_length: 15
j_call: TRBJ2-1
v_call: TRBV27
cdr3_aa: CASSLGISGRNEQFF

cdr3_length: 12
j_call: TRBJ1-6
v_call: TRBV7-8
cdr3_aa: CASSPDSSPLHF

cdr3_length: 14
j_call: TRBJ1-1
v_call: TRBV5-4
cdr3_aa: CASSSGTGYTEAFF

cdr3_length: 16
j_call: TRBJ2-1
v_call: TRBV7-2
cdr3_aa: CASSLISGGAEDEQFF

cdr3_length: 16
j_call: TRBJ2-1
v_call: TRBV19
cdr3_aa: CASSIQRGGSYNEQFF

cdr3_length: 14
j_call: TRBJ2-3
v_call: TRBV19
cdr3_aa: CASSPTLGLDTQYF

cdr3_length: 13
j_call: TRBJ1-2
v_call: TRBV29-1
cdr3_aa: CSVSLGQGMGYTF

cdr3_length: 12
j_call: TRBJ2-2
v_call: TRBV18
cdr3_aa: CASDDDTGELFF

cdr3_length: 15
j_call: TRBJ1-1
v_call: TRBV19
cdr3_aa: CASSIDPRAGTEAFF

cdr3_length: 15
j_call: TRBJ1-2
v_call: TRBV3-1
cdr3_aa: CASRDTDRHNYGYTF

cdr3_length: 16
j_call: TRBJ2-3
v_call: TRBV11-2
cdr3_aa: CASSPWRGGQLDTQYF

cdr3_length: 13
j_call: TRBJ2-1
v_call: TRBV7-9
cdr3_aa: CASRKAPDNEQFF

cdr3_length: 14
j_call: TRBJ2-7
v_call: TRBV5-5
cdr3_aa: CASSLKGLTYEQYF

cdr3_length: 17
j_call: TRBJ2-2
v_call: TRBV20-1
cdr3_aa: CSARPSPGQGSTGELFF

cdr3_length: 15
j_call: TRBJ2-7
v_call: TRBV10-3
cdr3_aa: CAISDLDRGPDEQYF

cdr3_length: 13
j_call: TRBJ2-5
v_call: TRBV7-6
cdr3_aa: CASSTSPGETQYF

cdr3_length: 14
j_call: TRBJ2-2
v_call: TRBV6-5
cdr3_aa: CASSTNGLTGELFF

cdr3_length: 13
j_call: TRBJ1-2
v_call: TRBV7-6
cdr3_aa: CASSFRGSSDYTF

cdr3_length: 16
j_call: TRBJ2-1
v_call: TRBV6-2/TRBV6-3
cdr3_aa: CASSSSLAGVYNEQFF

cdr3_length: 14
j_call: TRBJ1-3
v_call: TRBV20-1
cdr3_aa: CSAAAEGKGNTIYF

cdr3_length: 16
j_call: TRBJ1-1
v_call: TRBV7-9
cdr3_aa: CASSRGVGGASNEAFF

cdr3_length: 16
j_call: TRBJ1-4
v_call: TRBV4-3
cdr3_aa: CASSQDRGPGNEKLFF

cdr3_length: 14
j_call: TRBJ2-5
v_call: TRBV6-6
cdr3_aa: CASSIPSKQETQYF

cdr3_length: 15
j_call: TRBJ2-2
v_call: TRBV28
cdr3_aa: CASSLILASTGELFF

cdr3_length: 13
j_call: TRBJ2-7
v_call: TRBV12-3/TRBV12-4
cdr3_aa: CASTEDTHYEQYF

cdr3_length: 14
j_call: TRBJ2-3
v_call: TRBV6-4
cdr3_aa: CASSDQGGTDTQYF

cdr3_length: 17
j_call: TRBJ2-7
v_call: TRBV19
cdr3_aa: CASSILSRQGGSYEQYF

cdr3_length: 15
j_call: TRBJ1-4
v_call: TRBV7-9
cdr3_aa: CASSSTQGTGEKLFF

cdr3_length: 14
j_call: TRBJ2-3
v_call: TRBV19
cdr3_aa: CASSIGRSTDTQYF